The 4 T cell receptor beta chains reported below all come from one sample, sequenced in a study of T cells in narcolepsy. Only in-frame clones appear in the TCRdb table, and some are missing; sequencing was by immunoSEQ multiplex PCR. The data contain some 10,000 clones, over 90% of them singletons. Material: CD45RA- memory CD4+ T cells from PBMCs. These receptors were obtained from a human donor with narcolepsy.

V is TRBV27 and J is TRBJ1-5; D uncertain. V lost 4 bases and J 1 base, leaving 8 bases between the germline ends. The CDR3 runs 14 residues. CDR1 is MNHEY, CDR2 SMNVEV, per germline (reference sequence). The CDR3 bases are TGTGCCAGCAGTTCCCCCCACAGCAATCAGCCCCAGCATTTT. This encodes CASSSPHSNQPQHF.

The rearrangement uses TRBV10-1 and TRBJ2-1, with 9 nucleotides matching TRBD2. The CDR3 has 16 amino acids. The V and J ends lost 0 bases and 8 bases, in that order; junction bases with no gene match: 8. Per germline, CDR1 WNHNN and CDR2 SYGVQD (reference sequence). CDR3 amino acids: CASSESPGLATDEQFF. CDR3 nucleotide sequence: TGCGCCAGCAGTGAGTCTCCGGGACTAGCTACTGATGAGCAGTTCTTC.

The rearrangement joins TRBV30 to TRBJ1-2, with D unresolved. Trimming stripped 3 bases from V and 8 bases from J, with 13 bases between. The CDR3 has 12 amino acids. Per germline, CDR1 GTSNPN and CDR2 SVGIG (reference sequence). Here the CDR3 reads CAWRPGKGGYTF. The CDR3 DNA reads as TGTGCCTGGAGACCTGGGAAGGGAGGCTACACCTTC.

The CDR3 DNA reads as TGTGCCAGCAGCTTCCTCCGGGACAGCAAAAACATTCAGTACTTC. Translated: CASSFLRDSKNIQYF. This chain connects TRBV11-2 to TRBJ2-4, with 7 bases aligning to TRBD1. Unmatched junction bases numbered 5, after V lost 3 bases and J lost 3 bases. The CDR3 totals 15 residues. From germline, CDR1 is SGHAT and CDR2 FQNNGV.